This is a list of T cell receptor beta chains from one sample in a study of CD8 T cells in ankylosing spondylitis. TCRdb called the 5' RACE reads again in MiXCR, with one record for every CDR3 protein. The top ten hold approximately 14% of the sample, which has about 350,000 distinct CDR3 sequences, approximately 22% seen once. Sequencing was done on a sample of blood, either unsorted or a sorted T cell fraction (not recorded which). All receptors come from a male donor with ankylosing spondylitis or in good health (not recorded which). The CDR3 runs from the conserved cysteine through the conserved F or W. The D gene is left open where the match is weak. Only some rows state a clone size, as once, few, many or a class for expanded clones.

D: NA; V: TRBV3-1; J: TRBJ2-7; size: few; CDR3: CASSQGRGGTYEQYF; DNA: TGTGCCAGCAGCCAAGGGAGGGGAGGTACCTACGAGCAGTACTTC
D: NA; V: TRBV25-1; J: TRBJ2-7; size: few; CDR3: CASSESEGKASYEQYF; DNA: TGTGCCAGCAGTGAATCGGAGGGGAAGGCGTCCTACGAGCAGTACTTC
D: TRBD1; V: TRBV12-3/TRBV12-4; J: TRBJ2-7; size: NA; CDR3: CASSLGTEGHEQYF; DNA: TGTGCCAGCAGTTTGGGGACAGAGGGCCACGAGCAGTACTTC
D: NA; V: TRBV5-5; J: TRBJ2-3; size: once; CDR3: CASGPEGRSTDTQYF; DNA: TGTGCCAGCGGCCCAGAGGGGCGTAGCACAGATACGCAGTATTTT
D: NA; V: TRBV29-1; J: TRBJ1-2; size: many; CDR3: CSVRWGKDYGYTF; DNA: TGCAGCGTGAGGTGGGGGAAAGACTATGGCTACACCTTC
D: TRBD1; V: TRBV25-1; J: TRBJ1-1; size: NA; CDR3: CASRDRGNTEAFF; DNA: TGTGCCAGCCGGGACAGAGGAAACACTGAAGCTTTCTTT
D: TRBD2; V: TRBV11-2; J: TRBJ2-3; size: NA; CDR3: CASSPFRGSGGFTDTQYF; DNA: TGTGCCAGCAGCCCCTTTCGGGGTAGCGGGGGTTTCACAGATACGCAGTATTTT
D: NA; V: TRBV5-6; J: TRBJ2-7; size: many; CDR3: CASSLRQTYEQYF; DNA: TGTGCCAGCAGCTTGAGGCAGACCTACGAGCAGTACTTC
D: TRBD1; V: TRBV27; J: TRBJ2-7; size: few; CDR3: CASSPRQGPSYEQYF; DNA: TGTGCCAGCAGTCCAAGACAGGGGCCGTCCTACGAGCAGTACTTC
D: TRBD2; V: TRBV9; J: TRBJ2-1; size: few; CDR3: CASSGLAGGPIMGQFF; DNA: TGTGCCAGCAGCGGCCTAGCGGGGGGGCCTATTATGGGGCAGTTCTTC